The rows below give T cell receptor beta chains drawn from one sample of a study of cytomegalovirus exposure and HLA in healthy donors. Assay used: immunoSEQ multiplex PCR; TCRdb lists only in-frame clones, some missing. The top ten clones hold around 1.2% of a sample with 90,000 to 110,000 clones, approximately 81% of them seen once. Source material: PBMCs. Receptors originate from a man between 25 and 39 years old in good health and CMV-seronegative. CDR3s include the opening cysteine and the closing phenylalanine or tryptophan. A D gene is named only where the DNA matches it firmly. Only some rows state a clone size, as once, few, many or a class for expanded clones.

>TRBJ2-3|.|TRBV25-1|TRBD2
TGTGCCAGCAGTGACTCGACTAGCGGGGATACGCAGTATTTT
CASSDSTSGDTQYF
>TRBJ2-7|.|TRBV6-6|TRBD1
TGTGCCAGCAGTACGACAGGGGCGCAGTACTTC
CASSTTGAQYF
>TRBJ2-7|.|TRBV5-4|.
TGTGCCAGCAGCTTGCAAGGGGCGATTAACTACGAGCAGTACTTC
CASSLQGAINYEQYF
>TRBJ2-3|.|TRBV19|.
TGTGCCAGTAGTATTCAGCGAGCGGCAGATACGCAGTATTTT
CASSIQRAADTQYF
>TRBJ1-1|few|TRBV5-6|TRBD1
TGTGCCAGCAGCTTACTCCGGGACAGGGCGAACACTGAAGCTTTCTTT
CASSLLRDRANTEAFF
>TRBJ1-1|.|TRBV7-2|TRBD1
TGTGCCAGCAGCAGAGGGGGAGACAGGGCCCACTGGGACACTGAAGCTTTCTTT
CASSRGGDRAHWDTEAFF
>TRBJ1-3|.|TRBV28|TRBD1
TGTGCCAGCATTCACCAAGGGGGCTATGGAAACACCATATATTTT
CASIHQGGYGNTIYF
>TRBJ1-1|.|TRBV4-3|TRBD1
TGCGCCAGCAGCCGACAGGGGGATGGGGGTGAAGCTTTCTTT
CASSRQGDGGEAFF
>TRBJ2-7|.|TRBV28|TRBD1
TGTGCCAGCAGTCCCGGGACAGGGGTCGAGCAGTACTTC
CASSPGTGVEQYF
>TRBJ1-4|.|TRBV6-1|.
TGTGCCAGCAGTCTCGACAGGAGGTACGAAAAACTGTTTTTT
CASSLDRRYEKLFF
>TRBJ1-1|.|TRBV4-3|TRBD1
TGCGCCAGCAGGCAGGGGGCCGGGACTGAAGCTTTCTTT
CASRQGAGTEAFF
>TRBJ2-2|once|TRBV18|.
TGTGCCAGCTCGTCTATGCACCCCGGGGAGCTGTTTTTT
CASSSMHPGELFF
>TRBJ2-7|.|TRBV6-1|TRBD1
TGTGCCAGCAGCCTGACAGGGAACGAGCAGTACTTC
CASSLTGNEQYF
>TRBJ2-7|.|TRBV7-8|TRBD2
TGTGCCAGCAGCTTAGGCGGGGGGAGCTCCTACGAGCAGTACTTC
CASSLGGGSSYEQYF
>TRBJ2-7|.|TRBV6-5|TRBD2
TGTGCCAGCAGTTCGGGAGGGGTCTTCCGAGAGCAGTACTTC
CASSSGGVFREQYF
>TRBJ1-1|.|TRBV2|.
TGTGCCAGCAGCCCAGGTTTGGGGGGGGACACTGAAGCTTTCTTT
CASSPGLGGDTEAFF
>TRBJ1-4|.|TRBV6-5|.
TGTGCCAGCAGTTCTCTATTAGGGAGGAATAATGAAAAACTGTTTTTT
CASSSLLGRNNEKLFF
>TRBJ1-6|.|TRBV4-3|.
TGCGCCAGCAGCCACAGGGATTCACCCCTCCACTTT
CASSHRDSPLHF
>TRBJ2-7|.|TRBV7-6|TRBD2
TGTGCCAGCAGCTTAGATCAGGCGGGAGGGGTCGGCGAGCAGTACTTC
CASSLDQAGGVGEQYF
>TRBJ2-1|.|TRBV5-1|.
TGCGCCAGCAGCCGGCTAGGGCAACAGGCCCTGGAGAATGAGCAGTTCTTC
CASSRLGQQALENEQFF
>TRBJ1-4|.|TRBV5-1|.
TGCGCCAGCAGCCCCCAGGCCAGCTTTAATGAAAAACTGTTTTTT
CASSPQASFNEKLFF
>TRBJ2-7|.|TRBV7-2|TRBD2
TGTGCCAGCAGCTTAGAGGCGGGGGGCGCATACGAGCAGTACTTC
CASSLEAGGAYEQYF
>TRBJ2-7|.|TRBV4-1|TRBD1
TGCGCCAGCAGCCAAGAGACAGGGCTCATGGGGATCTACGAGCAGTACTTC
CASSQETGLMGIYEQYF
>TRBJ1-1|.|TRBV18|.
TGTGCCAGCTCTCGGTCGGCGGACACTGAAGCTTTCTTT
CASSRSADTEAFF
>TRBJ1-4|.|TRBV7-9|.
TGTGCCAGCAGCCCTCGACAGTCTATTAATGAAAAACTGTTTTTT
CASSPRQSINEKLFF
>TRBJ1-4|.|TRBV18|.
TGTGCCAGCTCGGAAGACAGGGAAAAACTGTTTTTT
CASSEDREKLFF
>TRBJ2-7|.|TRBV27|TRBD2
TGTGCCAGCAGTTTTCTAGCGGGGCCTCTCTACGAGCAGTACTTC
CASSFLAGPLYEQYF
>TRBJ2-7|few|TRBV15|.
TGTGCCACCAGCAGAGCTTGGGGCCCGACCTACGAGCAGTACTTC
CATSRAWGPTYEQYF
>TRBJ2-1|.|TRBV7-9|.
TGTGCCAGCAGCCCCCGAGAGGGCGTACGCAATGAGCAGTTCTTC
CASSPREGVRNEQFF
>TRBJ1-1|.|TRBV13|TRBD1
TGTGCCAGCAGCACACAGGGGCGGACTGAAGCTTTCTTT
CASSTQGRTEAFF
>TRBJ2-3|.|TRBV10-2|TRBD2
TGCGCCAGCAGTGAGACCAGCGGGGGGGCAATAAGTACAGATACGCAGTATTTT
CASSETSGGAISTDTQYF
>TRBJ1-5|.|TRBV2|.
TGTGCCAGCAGGGTTGACACTAGCAATCAGCCCCAGCATTTT
CASRVDTSNQPQHF
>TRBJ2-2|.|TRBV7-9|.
TGTGCCAGCAGCTTCGGGGGAACCGGGGAGCTGTTTTTT
CASSFGGTGELFF
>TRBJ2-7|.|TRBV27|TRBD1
TGTGCCAGCAACACCGACAGGGTTTTTTACGAGCAGTACTTC
CASNTDRVFYEQYF
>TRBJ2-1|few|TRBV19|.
TGTGCCAGTAGTATAGATCTCTGGGGGAGGTTGGGCTACAATGAGCAGTTCTTC
CASSIDLWGRLGYNEQFF
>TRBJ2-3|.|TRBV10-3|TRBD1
TGTGCCATCAGTGACGTCACAGGGGGGTGGGATACGCAGTATTTT
CAISDVTGGWDTQYF
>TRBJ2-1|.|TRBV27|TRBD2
TGTGCCAGCAGTTTATCTGGACTAGCGGGGGGGTATGAGCAGTTCTTC
CASSLSGLAGGYEQFF
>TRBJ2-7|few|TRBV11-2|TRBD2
TGTGCCAGCAGACTGGACGGACTAGCGGAGTACTTC
CASRLDGLAEYF
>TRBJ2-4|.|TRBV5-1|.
TGCGCCAGCAGCCCCAAGGGGGGGGGCAAAAACATTCAGTACTTC
CASSPKGGGKNIQYF
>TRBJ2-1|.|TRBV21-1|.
TGTGCCAGCAGCAAAAAGGTGACTACACACAATGAGCAGTTCTTC
CASSKKVTTHNEQFF
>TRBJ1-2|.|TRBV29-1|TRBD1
TGCAGCGTTGAACAGGGGGCCGGTGGCTACACCTTC
CSVEQGAGGYTF
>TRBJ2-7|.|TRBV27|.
TGTGCCAGCAGTCTGAGCGGCGGGTCCTACGAGCAGTACTTC
CASSLSGGSYEQYF
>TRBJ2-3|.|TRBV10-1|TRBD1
TGCGCCAGCAGTGACTACGGGACAGGGTCAACAGATACGCAGTATTTT
CASSDYGTGSTDTQYF
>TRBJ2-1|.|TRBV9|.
TGTGCCAGCAGCGTAGAGGGGTCTCTCTACAATGAGCAGTTCTTC
CASSVEGSLYNEQFF